The source of this T cell receptor (beta chain) is a study of T-cell memory formation after mild COVID-19. Across the whole study: For the most part, TCR clusters were specific to one donor. The study's findings and limits: Shrinking CD4+ clones were chiefly CM and EM; CD8+ ones were chiefly EMRA. Later expanders leaned toward CD4+, whereas clones contracting from day 15 to 85 were balanced CD4/CD8.

Concerning this clonotype: Its antigen remains unidentified.

Researchers used 5'RACE with constant-segment primers to make TCR alpha and TCR beta cDNA libraries that carry sample barcodes and UMIs. MiXCR, run by TCRdb on the 5' RACE reads, gives a single entry per CDR3 protein. The table shows 450,000 to 650,000 distinct CDR3 sequences, with under 20% occurring only once. This CDR3 has 13 residues. Trimming took off 0 bases at V and 6 bases at J, with 8 bases between the two ends. Germline CDR1 MNHEY, CDR2 SVGAGI. Source material: PBMCs or a T cell subset sorted from them (not recorded which). V and J are TRBV6-5 and TRBJ2-5; D ambiguous. This receptor was identified in an adult woman who had mild COVID-19 (a few samples of this study predate the infection). Cell type and time point are not known. Here the CDR3 reads CASSYSEKQTQYF. The CDR3 region has the DNA TGTGCCAGCAGTTACTCGGAGAAACAGACCCAGTACTTC.